This TCR beta chain derives from a study of cytomegalovirus exposure and HLA in healthy donors. Study-level results: Some V segments (TRBV6-2 and TRBV6-3 among them) were excluded as indistinguishable.

Comments on this clone: The antigen is undetermined.

J gave up 5 bases and V 3 bases, and 5 bases lay outside the gene matches. This CDR3 is 15 amino acids long. Germline V lookup: CDR1 SGHAT, CDR2 FQNNGV. Primers for the PCR totalled 60 Vbeta and 13 Jbeta. The method was immunoSEQ multiplex PCR; TCRdb's version includes in-frame clones alone and lacks a portion of them. The sample records 110,000 to 150,000 clones, over 65% being singletons. Sequencing was carried out using PBMCs. The source is a female donor in good health and CMV-seronegative. This chain joins TRBV11-2 and TRBJ2-1; TRBD2 matches 9 bases. This chain's CDR3 is CASSFRLAGNNEQFF. CDR3 nucleotide sequence: TGTGCCAGCAGCTTTCGCCTAGCGGGGAACAATGAGCAGTTCTTC.